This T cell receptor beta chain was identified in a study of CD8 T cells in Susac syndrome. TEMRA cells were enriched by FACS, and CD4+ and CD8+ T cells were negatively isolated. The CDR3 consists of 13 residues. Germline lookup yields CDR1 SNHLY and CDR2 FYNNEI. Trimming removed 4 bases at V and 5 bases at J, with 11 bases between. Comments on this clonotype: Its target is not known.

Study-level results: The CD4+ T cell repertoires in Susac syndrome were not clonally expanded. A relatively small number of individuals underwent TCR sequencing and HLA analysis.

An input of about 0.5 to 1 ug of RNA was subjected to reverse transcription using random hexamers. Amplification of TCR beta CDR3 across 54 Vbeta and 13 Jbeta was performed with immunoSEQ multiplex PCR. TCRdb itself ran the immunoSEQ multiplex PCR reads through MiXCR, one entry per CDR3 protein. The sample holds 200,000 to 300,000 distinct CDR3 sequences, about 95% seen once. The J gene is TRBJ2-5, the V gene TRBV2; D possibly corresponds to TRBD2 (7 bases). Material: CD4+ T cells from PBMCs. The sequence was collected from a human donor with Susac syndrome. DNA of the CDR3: TGTGCCAGCAGTGCGGGGGGCGGGGAGACCCAGTACTTC. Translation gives CASSAGGGETQYF.